These 32 T cell receptor beta chains originate from one sample sequenced in a study of T cells in Graves' hyperthyroidism and ophthalmopathy. Amplified TCR beta CDR3 regions came from RNA transcripts. Primed by the HTBI set, a first-round RT-PCR was run on the TCR CDR3. TCRdb itself ran the multiplex PCR reads through MiXCR, one entry per CDR3 protein. The sample holds 400,000 to 600,000 distinct CDR3 sequences, 16% seen once. The specimen was blood. The receptors come from a woman under 40 with Graves' ophthalmopathy.

This clonotype has ten or more counts. The chain employs TRBV30 and TRBJ2-1; D gene unclear. Germline CDR1 and CDR2: GTSNPN and SVGIG (reference sequence). The V end was cut by 6 bases, the J end by 4 bases, with 7 bases between. CDR3 length: 11 residues. The CDR3 sequence is CACTEYNEQFF. In DNA form, the CDR3 reads TGTGCCTGTACAGAGTACAATGAGCAGTTCTTC.

V gene TRBV14 combines with J gene TRBJ1-1; 8 bases are a match to TRBD1. The CDR3 runs 15 residues. Germline CDR1 reads SGHDN; CDR2 reads FVKESK. V dropped 4 bases and J dropped 11; count of bases not matched to a gene: 15. CDR3: CASSLGDRGPLEAFF. In DNA form, the CDR3 reads TGTGCCAGCAGCCTGGGCGACAGGGGACCCCTCGAGGCTTTCTTT.

This clonotype appeared many times. The rearrangement uses TRBV20-1 and TRBJ1-4; 11 bases fit TRBD1. The germline V gene has CDR1 DFQATT and CDR2 SNEGSKA (reference sequence). Trimming took 0 bases from V and 8 from J; bases not matched to a gene: 5. CDR3 size: 15 residues. The CDR3 loop is CSARDEDRGQEKLFF. The CDR3 DNA sequence: TGCAGTGCTAGAGACGAGGACAGGGGGCAGGAAAAACTGTTTTTT.

This clonotype was picked up many times. V usage is TRBV7-2 and J usage is TRBJ1-1, with TRBD1 matching 9 bases. The length of the CDR3 is 14 residues. V lost 6 bases to trimming and J lost 1 base; unmatched junction nucleotides: 3. The germline CDR1 and CDR2 sequences are SGHTA and FQGNSA. CDR3 nucleotides: TGTGCCAGCAGTTTGGGACAGGGGAACACTGAAGCTTTCTTT. The encoded protein is CASSLGQGNTEAFF.

This clonotype showed up many times. The DNA for the CDR3 is TGCAGTGCCCCGATAGGCTGGGATGAGCAGTTCTTC. Amino acid sequence: CSAPIGWDEQFF. V is TRBV20-1 and J is TRBJ2-1; no reliable D call. The CDR3 has 12 residues. Between the trimmed V and J ends, which lost 6 bases and 8 bases, there was a span of 14 bases. CDR1 and CDR2 from the germline V gene are DFQATT and SNEGSKA (reference sequence).

The chain is built from TRBV20-1 and TRBJ2-7; 11 bases line up with TRBD2. V trimming: 6 bases; J trimming: 5 bases; junction bases outside the gene matches: 18. The CDR3 is 17 residues long. Per germline, CDR1 DFQATT and CDR2 SNEGSKA (reference sequence). CDR3 in DNA: TGCAGTGCACCGAAGACTAGCGGGAAACCCGCGAGAGACGAGCAGTACTTC. Translated: CSAPKTSGKPARDEQYF.

The chain joins TRBV2 to TRBJ2-7, with D tentatively TRBD1 (6 bases). This CDR3 region has 14 residues. V was pared by 10 bases and J by 0 bases, with 16 bases between. Per germline, CDR1 SNHLY and CDR2 FYNNEI. CDR3 sequence reads: CAIRNLQGSYEQYF. Here the CDR3 DNA reads TGTGCCATCAGGAACTTACAGGGCTCCTACGAGCAGTACTTC.

The sample holds many counts of this clonotype. This chain connects TRBV4-2 to TRBJ1-1; the D is unclear. Germline V gene sequence: CDR1 LGHNA, CDR2 YNFKEQ. The CDR3 loop spans 14 amino acids. V was trimmed by 0 bases and J by 0 bases, leaving 5 bases between them. The CDR3 DNA reads TGTGCCAGCAGCCAAGATCTTTTGAACACTGAAGCTTTCTTT. Encoded protein: CASSQDLLNTEAFF.

This clonotype was seen ten or more times. The chain recombines TRBV12-3 or TRBV12-4 with TRBJ2-7, with 7 bases aligning to TRBD1. The CDR3 covers 15 residues. After removal of 5 bases from V and 4 bases from J, the junction contained 11 bases not matched to a gene. The CDR3 nucleotides are TGTGCCAGCAGTCCTCGGACAGGCAGGGGGTACGAGCAGTACTTC. Its translation: CASSPRTGRGYEQYF.

This clonotype occurred many times. The rearrangement links TRBV18 to TRBJ2-1; possible D gene TRBD1, 6 bases. The V gene lost 2 bases and the J gene lost 3 bases, with 14 bases spanning the gap. The CDR3 runs to 16 residues. Germline V lookup: CDR1 KGHSH, CDR2 LQKENI. This CDR3 is CASSPLGSGDYNEQFF. Written as DNA, the CDR3 is TGTGCCAGCTCACCATTGGGGTCAGGGGACTACAATGAGCAGTTCTTC. Drawing the rest from reference TRBV18 and TRBJ2-1, the complete variable domain is NAGVMQNPRHLVRRRGQEARLRCSPMKGHSHVYWYRQLPEEGLKFMVYLQKENIIDESGMPKERFSAEFPKEGPSILRIQQVVRGDSAAYFCASSPLGSGDYNEQFFGPGTRLTVL.

The chain joins TRBV27 to TRBJ2-2; D gene ambiguous. The ends were cut back, 2 bases at V and 8 bases at J, with 6 bases in the middle. Germline CDR1 and CDR2: MNHEY and SMNVEV (reference sequence). This CDR3 spans 12 amino acids. CDR3 amino acids: CASSLVVGELFF. The CDR3 DNA reads as TGTGCCAGCAGTTTAGTTGTAGGGGAGCTGTTTTTT.

This clonotype was observed many times. The chain is built from TRBV20-1 and TRBJ2-7; D is possibly TRBD2 (6 bases). The length of the CDR3 is 13 residues. V dropped 5 bases and J dropped 1 base, with 12 bases sitting between them. Germline-derived CDR1 and CDR2 are DFQATT and SNEGSKA (reference sequence). The CDR3, as DNA: TGCAGTGCTCGTCCCGGGAGTTCCTACGAGCAGTACTTC. Translated: CSARPGSSYEQYF.

The gene calls are TRBV7-6 and TRBJ2-7; 8 bases are a match to TRBD1. The J call may be wrong; the DNA end is better matched by TRBJ2-1. The germline CDR1 and CDR2 sequences are SGHVS and FNYEAQ. The CDR3 contains 14 residues. The CDR3 reads CASSPGTGPYEQFF. The CDR3 DNA sequence: TGTGCCAGCAGCCCTGGGACAGGACCCTACGAGCAGTTCTTC.

This clonotype was detected many times. The chain links TRBV2 to TRBJ2-1; the match to TRBD2 covers 8 bases. CDR3 size: 16 residues. In germline, CDR1 is SNHLY, CDR2 FYNNEI. After removal of 5 bases from V and 3 bases from J, the junction contained 9 bases not matched to a gene. The CDR3: CASSNVASGFYNEQFF. In nucleotides, the CDR3 is TGTGCCAGCAGTAATGTGGCTAGCGGGTTCTACAATGAGCAGTTCTTC.

The table lists this clonotype with many counts. This chain joins TRBV29-1 and TRBJ1-2, with no clear D. The germline V and J ends were trimmed by 5 bases and 0 bases, with 16 bases remaining between them. This CDR3 region has 15 residues. Germline assignment: CDR1 SQVTM and CDR2 ANQGSEA. This CDR3 is CSVTIPRASNYGYTF. CDR3 DNA sequence: TGCAGCGTTACCATTCCGAGGGCTTCTAACTATGGCTACACCTTC.

This clonotype was seen repeatedly, ten times or more. This chain uses TRBV28 with TRBJ2-7; D is possibly TRBD2 (5 bases). CDR1 and CDR2 (germline): MDHEN, SYDVKM. This CDR3 spans 17 amino acids. V shed 4 bases and J shed 2 bases, with 21 bases lying between them. The CDR3 DNA follows: TGTGCCAGCAGTTCGTTAGAGTGGGCTAGCAGTACCTACGAGCAGTACTTC. Translating it yields CASSSLEWASSTYEQYF.

This clonotype was observed a few times. This chain connects TRBV5-6 to TRBJ2-7; a weak D match, TRBD2 (7 bases). This CDR3 is 17 amino acids long. The V and J ends lost 5 bases and 2 bases respectively, with 23 bases between them. In germline, CDR1 is SGHDT, CDR2 YYEEEE. The CDR3 loop is CASSLGGASGITYEQYF. The CDR3 coding sequence is TGTGCCAGCAGTTTAGGGGGGGCTAGCGGTATCACCTACGAGCAGTACTTC.

This clonotype has a count of ten or more. The chain has TRBV6-2 or TRBV6-3 and TRBJ2-7; D may be TRBD1 or TRBD2 (5 bases each). Germline-derived CDR1 and CDR2 are MNHEY and SVGEGT. The CDR3 spans 14 residues. Trimming pared 10 bases from V and 3 bases from J, leaving 19 bases between. This chain's CDR3 is CATSGTEVHYEQYF. The CDR3 DNA reads TGTGCCACCTCCGGGACCGAAGTCCACTACGAGCAGTACTTC.

This clonotype showed up just a few times. This chain links TRBV15 with TRBJ1-1, with a tentative D call TRBD1 (6 bases). V was clipped by 0 bases and J by 3 bases, with 14 bases between them. The V gene's germline CDR1 is LNHNV and CDR2 YYDKDF (reference sequence). The CDR3 runs to 16 residues. The CDR3 DNA reads TGTGCCACCAGCAGAGATGGGGGGCTTCGCGACACTGAAGCTTTCTTT. It encodes CATSRDGGLRDTEAFF.

This clonotype showed up just a few times. The chain combines TRBV27 with TRBJ2-1, with TRBD2 identical over 9 bases. The J segment lost 5 bases and the V segment lost 5 bases, leaving 4 bases of the junction unmatched. The germline V gene encodes CDR1 MNHEY and CDR2 SMNVEV (reference sequence). The CDR3 spans 14 residues. In nucleotides, the CDR3 is TGTGCCAGCAGTATAGCGGGGGACAACAATGAGCAGTTCTTC. It codes for CASSIAGDNNEQFF.

This sequence joins TRBV4-3 and TRBJ2-5, with 7 bases identical to TRBD1. CDR1 and CDR2 from the germline V gene are LGHNA and YSLEER. CDR3 size: 15 residues. V trimming: 2 bases; J trimming: 1 base; junction bases outside the gene matches: 4. The CDR3, as DNA: TGCGCCAGCAGCCAACTAGGGACAGTCCAAGAGACCCAGTACTTC. It translates to CASSQLGTVQETQYF.

There are a few counts of this clonotype. The V call is TRBV13, the J call TRBJ2-5; the D gene is possibly TRBD2 (6 bases). This CDR3 is built from 15 residues. The V gene's germline CDR1 is PRHDT and CDR2 FYEKMQ (reference sequence). Trimming cost V 5 bases and J 6 bases, with 19 bases left between them. CDR3 amino acids: CASSPTGSGVKTQYF. The CDR3, as DNA: TGTGCCAGCAGCCCGACCGGGAGTGGCGTGAAGACCCAGTACTTC.

This clonotype was recorded many times. The chain is built from TRBV7-2 and TRBJ2-7; D is perhaps TRBD1 or TRBD2 (5 bases each). Germline V gene data show CDR1 as SGHTA and CDR2 as FQGNSA. This CDR3 has 13 amino acids. The germline V and J ends were trimmed by 5 bases and 0 bases, with 8 bases remaining between them. CDR3 residues: CASSEGNSYEQYF. The DNA of the CDR3 is TGTGCCAGCAGCGAGGGGAACTCCTACGAGCAGTACTTC.

This clonotype was seen a handful of times. The V call is TRBV20-1, the J call TRBJ1-5, with a tentative D call TRBD1 (5 bases). This CDR3 comprises 13 residues. Per the germline V gene, CDR1 is DFQATT and CDR2 is SNEGSKA (reference sequence). The V end was cut by 3 bases, the J end by 4 bases, with 10 bases between. CDR3 residues: CSARGLMNQPQHF. CDR3 DNA: TGCAGTGCTAGGGGGCTGATGAATCAGCCCCAGCATTTT.

This clonotype was detected many times. The chain uses TRBV7-8 and TRBJ1-1, with D uncertain. Trimming removed 1 base at V and 2 bases at J, with 8 bases between. This CDR3 region has 14 residues. CDR1 is SGHVS, CDR2 FQNEAQ, per germline. CDR3 bases: TGTGCCAGCAGCTTAGGGAGGGATAACACTGAAGCTTTCTTT. Its protein is CASSLGRDNTEAFF. The whole variable domain, remainder taken from reference TRBV7-8 and TRBJ1-1, is GAGVSQSPRYKVAKRGQDVALRCDPISGHVSLFWYQQALGQGPEFLTYFQNEAQLDKSGLPSDRFFAERPEGSVSTLKIQRTQQEDSAVYLCASSLGRDNTEAFFGQGTRLTVV.

This clonotype was counted between two and nine times. The chain couples TRBV7-2 to TRBJ2-4; 7 bases agree with TRBD2. The J segment lost 5 bases and the V segment lost 6 bases, leaving 7 bases of the junction unmatched. The length of the CDR3 is 14 residues. From germline, CDR1 is SGHTA and CDR2 FQGNSA. The CDR3 bases are TGTGCCAGCAGACCGGGGGGTCTACAAAACATTCAGTACTTC. Translating gives CASRPGGLQNIQYF.

This clonotype was observed a few times. The germline gene is not matched at one end of the junction; a read error may be the cause. V gene TRBV28 combines with J gene TRBJ2-4; 8 bases fit TRBD1. The CDR3 runs 16 residues. Germline V gene lookup returns CDR1 MDHEN and CDR2 SYDVKM. The CDR3 DNA reads TGTGCCAGCAGTTTTATAGCAGGGGGCGCCAAAAACATTCAGCACTTC. It specifies CASSFIAGGAKNIQHF.

This clonotype has a count of ten or more. The chain uses TRBV5-1 and TRBJ1-1; D call uncertain. Looked up from germline, CDR1 is SGHRS and CDR2 is YFSETQ. There are 16 residues in the CDR3. Trimming took off 4 bases at V and 1 base at J, with 17 bases between the two ends. The CDR3 nucleotides are TGCGCCAGCAGCCCGAGTCCGGCGGACCCGAACACTGAAGCTTTCTTT. It translates to CASSPSPADPNTEAFF.

In this sample, this clonotype turned up many times. V is TRBV2 and J is TRBJ2-3; possible D gene TRBD2, 5 bases. The V end lost 3 bases, the J end lost 3 bases, and 16 bases lay between the germline ends. Germline V lookup: CDR1 SNHLY, CDR2 FYNNEI. This CDR3 contains 16 residues. Here the CDR3 reads CASSDGRGVRTDTQYF. For the CDR3, the DNA is TGTGCCAGCAGTGACGGTCGGGGAGTACGGACAGATACGCAGTATTTT. The variable domain in full, completed from reference TRBV2 and TRBJ2-3, reads EPEVTQTPSHQVTQMGQEVILRCVPISNHLYFYWYRQILGQKVEFLVSFYNNEISEKSEIFDDQFSVERPDGSNFTLKIRSTKLEDSAMYFCASSDGRGVRTDTQYFGPGTRLTVL.

This clonotype was recorded many times. The chain recombines TRBV5-1 with TRBJ1-5; D might be TRBD1 (5 bases). The CDR3 runs 16 residues. Trimming cost V 4 bases and J 0 bases, with 14 bases left between them. CDR1 is SGHRS and CDR2 is YFSETQ in the germline V gene. Written as DNA, the CDR3 is TGCGCCAGCAGCCCCGGGACGGCCTATAGCAATCAGCCCCAGCATTTT. Its protein is CASSPGTAYSNQPQHF.

This clonotype turned up a few times. A read error may produce the germline difference seen at one junction end. The chain carries TRBV12-3 or TRBV12-4 and TRBJ2-7; 7 positions agree with TRBD1. This CDR3 region has 14 residues. CDR3 amino acids: CASSVGTVSDEQYF. The CDR3 DNA reads as TGTGCCAGCAGCGTCGGGACAGTCTCCGACGAGCAGTACTTC.

As concerns this clonotype: With a much larger clone just one base away, this may be a read error. CDR3 sequence reads: CSASTVLAGSLSYNEQFF. DNA for the CDR3: TGCAGTGCTAGCACTGTGCTAGCGGGAAGCCTCTCCTACAATGAGCAGTTCTTC. The rearrangement uses TRBV20-1 and TRBJ2-1; 9 nucleotides align to TRBD2. CDR1 and CDR2 from the germline V gene are DFQATT and SNEGSKA (reference sequence). V lost 3 bases to trimming and J lost 0 bases; unmatched junction nucleotides: 12. The CDR3 extends over 18 amino acids.